This T cell receptor (beta chain) originates from a study of T-cell reconstitution after alpha-beta-depleted transplantation in children. This clonotype was recorded many times. Its antigen is undetermined. Germline V gives CDR1 MNHEY, CDR2 SVGAGI. The V end lost 2 bases, the J end lost 5 bases, and 21 bases lay between the germline ends. The CDR3 sequence is 17 residues long. Unique molecular identifiers were built into the TCRbeta library. One entry per CDR3 protein results from TCRdb running MiXCR on the PCR reads. The sample records about 76,000 distinct CDR3 sequences, 14% being singletons. Whole-study findings and limits: T-cell numbers and diversity, one year after transplant, stemmed largely from T cells that were newly produced. At day 60, the high TCRbeta diversity found in some patients originated from recipient T cells and thymic progenitors that had survived. Reportedly, only several hundred clones from non-depleted graft cells drove alpha-beta T-cell counts at about two months.

The sequence came from a male patient between 2 and 10 years old who had a stem cell transplant for acute lymphoblastic leukemia, so the T cells may come from the graft donor. Sequencing was performed on PBMCs, mostly from graft donor cells, taken 180 days after TCRalphabeta/CD19-depleted stem cell transplant. This chain uses TRBV6-5 with TRBJ2-5; weak D call: TRBD1 (6 bases). This CDR3 reads CASSYLARGINAETQYF. The DNA of the CDR3 is TGTGCCAGCAGTTACCTAGCCAGGGGCATTAACGCGGAGACCCAGTACTTC.